This passage covers 29 T cell receptor beta chains from one sample sequenced in a study of beta chain features in type 1 diabetes. Sequenced material consisted of expressed TCRB transcripts (all of the isolated RNA was reverse transcribed). Here immunoSEQ multiplex PCR was the method, and the copy in TCRdb shows in-frame clones only, minus some. The sample includes under 350,000 clones, roughly 8% of them seen just once. Sequencing was performed on central memory CD4+ T cells from blood. The receptors here all came from a woman aged 18-29 years in good health.

The chain uses TRBV4-1 and TRBJ2-4; D gene uncertain. V was trimmed by 4 bases and J by 3 bases, leaving 16 bases between them. Germline V CDR1 and CDR2: MGHRA, YSYEKL. This CDR3 spans 16 amino acids. The CDR3 here is CASSLEWGLGKNIQYF. The CDR3, as DNA: TGCGCCAGCAGCCTCGAGTGGGGTTTGGGCAAAAACATTCAGTACTTC.

V is TRBV4-2 and J is TRBJ1-3, with no clear D. V was trimmed by 1 base and J by 8 bases, leaving 15 bases between them. Per germline, CDR1 LGHNA and CDR2 YNFKEQ. This CDR3 has 15 amino acids. CDR3 bases: TGTGCCAGCAGCCAAGTTACGCCAGGAGGTGACACCATATATTTT. It is translated as CASSQVTPGGDTIYF.

This chain links TRBV19 with TRBJ2-5; no definite D call. Per germline, CDR1 LNHDA and CDR2 SQIVND (reference sequence). V shed 4 bases and J shed 7 bases, with 13 bases lying between them. The CDR3 is 13 amino acids. For the CDR3, the DNA is TGTGCCAGTAGTACGGTGATTAGAGCGACCCAGTACTTC. It yields the protein CASSTVIRATQYF. Complete variable domain (other parts from reference TRBV19 and TRBJ2-5): DGGITQSPKYLFRKEGQNVTLSCEQNLNHDAMYWYRQDPGQGLRLIYYSQIVNDFQKGDIAEGYSVSREKKESFPLTVTSAQKNPTAFYLCASSTVIRATQYFGPGTRLLVL.

This clone showed up just a few times. V usage is TRBV5-6 and J usage is TRBJ2-1; 13 nucleotides agree with TRBD2. Germline CDR1 and CDR2: SGHDT and YYEEEE. This CDR3 spans 16 amino acids. Unmatched junction bases numbered 8, after V lost 2 bases and J lost 9 bases. In nucleotides, the CDR3 is TGTGCCAGCAGCTTACTAGCGGGAGGGAAGTTAACTGAGCAGTTCTTC. Translating gives CASSLLAGGKLTEQFF.

This sequence joins TRBV7-2 and TRBJ2-7; D might be TRBD2 (6 bases). Trimming shortened V by 5 bases and J by 0 bases, and 20 bases separated the two germline ends. Germline assignment: CDR1 SGHTA and CDR2 FQGNSA. CDR3 size: 17 residues. In DNA form, the CDR3 reads TGTGCCAGCAGCGGAGGACTAAGATTCACTCCCTCCTACGAGCAGTACTTC. Protein: CASSGGLRFTPSYEQYF.

V is TRBV6-6 and J is TRBJ1-1, with D perhaps matching TRBD1 (6 bases). Germline CDR1 is MNHNY and CDR2 is SVGAGI (reference sequence). The CDR3 has 14 amino acids. V lost 4 bases and J 1 base, leaving 10 bases between the germline ends. The CDR3 coding sequence is TGTGCCAGCAGTTCACAGGGCGGGAACACTGAAGCTTTCTTT. Translating it yields CASSSQGGNTEAFF.

The sample holds a few counts of this clone. The rearrangement joins TRBV5-1 to TRBJ2-2; D is ambiguous. Germline lookup yields CDR1 SGHRS and CDR2 YFSETQ. The CDR3 consists of 15 residues. V shed 0 bases and J shed 0 bases, with 6 bases lying between them. CDR3 sequence reads: CASSLGFPNTGELFF. The CDR3 bases are TGCGCCAGCAGCTTGGGGTTCCCGAACACCGGGGAGCTGTTTTTT.

The rearrangement joins TRBV30 to TRBJ2-5; D gene ambiguous. The CDR3 sequence is 11 residues long. Trimming stripped 0 bases from V and 5 bases from J, with 4 bases between. Germline CDR1 and CDR2: GTSNPN and SVGIG (reference sequence). CDR3 nucleotides: TGTGCCTGGAGTGTGATGGAGACCCAGTACTTC. Amino acid sequence: CAWSVMETQYF.

This clone came up a few times. This rearrangement joins TRBV15 to TRBJ1-1; 9 nucleotides line up with TRBD1. V trimming: 5 bases; J trimming: 14 bases; junction bases outside the gene matches: 12. This CDR3 is built from 13 residues. From germline, CDR1 is LNHNV and CDR2 YYDKDF (reference sequence). The CDR3 coding sequence is TGTGCCACCAGCCTTCGCCGGGACAGGGAAATGTTCTTT. This sequence encodes CATSLRRDREMFF.

This chain uses TRBV7-9 with TRBJ1-4, with TRBD1 matching 10 bases. From germline, CDR1 is SEHNR and CDR2 FQNEAQ (reference sequence). The CDR3 extends over 14 amino acids. With V trimmed by 3 bases and J by 10 bases, 5 bases remained unmatched. CDR3: CASSFDRGPRKLFF. CDR3 nucleotide sequence: TGTGCCAGCAGCTTCGACAGGGGGCCAAGAAAACTGTTTTTT.

In this sample, this clone turned up a few times. V and J are TRBV14 and TRBJ1-2; D is ambiguous. Germline lookup yields CDR1 SGHDN and CDR2 FVKESK. V dropped 4 bases and J dropped 8 bases, with 14 bases sitting between them. This CDR3 spans 13 amino acids. The DNA of the CDR3 is TGTGCCAGCAGCCGAGATGGGGTTCGAGGCTACACCTTC. Translated, it gives CASSRDGVRGYTF.

This clone has a handful of counts. This chain uses TRBV7-8 with TRBJ1-1, with 8 bases lining up with TRBD1. The CDR3 is made up of 13 amino acids. Germline trimming cut 3 bases from V and 8 bases from J; bases unmatched to any gene: 5. Germline V gene data show CDR1 as SGHVS and CDR2 as FQNEAQ. Here the CDR3 DNA reads TGTGCCAGCAGCTTGGGGCAGGGGGCCGAAGCTTTCTTT. Protein: CASSLGQGAEAFF.

The chain is built from TRBV4-3 and TRBJ2-1, with 7 bases that match TRBD2. Germline CDR1 LGHNA, CDR2 YSLEER. The CDR3 sequence is 15 residues long. J was trimmed by 7 bases and V by 3 bases; bases with no gene match: 9. The CDR3 DNA follows: TGCGCCAGCAGCCATTTGGGGGAGGGATGGAATGAGCAGTTCTTC. Translating it yields CASSHLGEGWNEQFF.

The table lists this clone with many counts. J is TRBJ2-1 and V is TRBV2; possibly TRBD2 for D (6 bases). V lost 6 bases and J 5 bases, leaving 11 bases between the germline ends. The CDR3 has 13 residues. In germline, CDR1 is SNHLY, CDR2 FYNNEI. The CDR3 loop reads CASSRDLNNEQFF. The CDR3 DNA reads TGTGCCAGCAGCCGGGACTTAAACAATGAGCAGTTCTTC.

The chain employs TRBV7-8 and TRBJ2-7, with TRBD1 as a possible D gene (6 bases). Germline V lookup: CDR1 SGHVS, CDR2 FQNEAQ. The V end was cut by 5 bases, the J end by 2 bases, with 19 bases between. The CDR3 covers 16 residues. The CDR3 DNA reads as TGTGCCAGCAGCCTAGGGGGACAAGGGGTCCCCTACGAGCAGTACGTC. Translation gives CASSLGGQGVPYEQYV.

The gene calls are TRBV2 and TRBJ1-1; 8 bases fit TRBD1. The CDR3 runs 13 residues. Germline V gene sequence: CDR1 SNHLY, CDR2 FYNNEI. V lost 5 bases to trimming and J lost 6 bases; unmatched junction nucleotides: 5. CDR3 DNA sequence: TGTGCCAGCAGTCCCAGGGGGCAGGCTGAAGCTTTCTTT. This encodes CASSPRGQAEAFF.

This clone appeared a few times. The sample carries other DNA sequences with the same CDR3. The V call is TRBV5-1, the J call TRBJ1-2; TRBD1 aligns across 7 bases. Trimming took 3 bases from V and 4 from J; bases not matched to a gene: 3. CDR3 length: 13 residues. Germline CDR1 and CDR2: SGHRS and YFSETQ. CDR3 residues: CASSSGTAYGYTF. The CDR3 nucleotides are TGCGCCAGCAGCTCCGGGACAGCCTATGGCTACACCTTC.

This clone has a handful of counts. This chain links TRBV25-1 with TRBJ2-5, with a possible D match to TRBD1 (6 bases). The V gene's germline CDR1 is MGHDK and CDR2 SYGVNS. The CDR3 is 15 residues long. V lost 4 bases to trimming and J lost 5 bases, with 17 bases between them. The CDR3 sequence is CASSGNREHGETQYF. The CDR3 DNA reads as TGTGCCAGCAGTGGTAACAGGGAACACGGCGAGACCCAGTACTTC.

J is TRBJ2-3 and V is TRBV5-6; D not certain. Germline-derived CDR1 and CDR2 are SGHDT and YYEEEE. Trimming shortened V by 3 bases and J by 5 bases, and 10 bases separated the two germline ends. The length of the CDR3 is 13 residues. Here the CDR3 reads CASSSELQDTQYF. The CDR3 DNA reads TGTGCCAGCAGCTCAGAGCTCCAAGATACGCAGTATTTT.

This clone was seen a few times. The V gene is TRBV25-1, the J gene TRBJ1-2; D may be TRBD1 (5 bases). The V end was cut by 4 bases, the J end by 1 base, with 13 bases between. The CDR3 has 15 residues. Per the germline V gene, CDR1 is MGHDK and CDR2 is SYGVNS. CDR3 sequence (DNA): TGTGCCAGCAGTGCGGCCGGGACCCTTAACTATGGCTACACCTTC. Translation: CASSAAGTLNYGYTF.

This clone occurred many times. The V call is TRBV19, the J call TRBJ2-7; unclear D gene. V gave up 3 bases and J gave up 6 bases, with 15 bases separating them. The CDR3 runs 14 residues. Germline V CDR1 and CDR2: LNHDA, SQIVND (reference sequence). The CDR3 protein is CASSIGQEFREQYF. DNA for the CDR3: TGTGCCAGTAGTATCGGCCAGGAATTCCGCGAGCAGTACTTC.

Only a few counts were recorded for this clone. This rearrangement joins TRBV5-1 to TRBJ2-1, with unresolved D. Per germline, CDR1 SGHRS and CDR2 YFSETQ. V was clipped by 5 bases and J by 4 bases, with 13 bases between them. This CDR3 spans 14 amino acids. The CDR3 sequence is CASSGDNGYNEQFF. In DNA, the CDR3 is TGCGCCAGCAGTGGGGATAATGGATACAATGAGCAGTTCTTC.

This clone was detected a few times. The J gene is TRBJ2-5, the V gene TRBV4-3; 8 bases line up with TRBD2. Germline V gene lookup returns CDR1 LGHNA and CDR2 YSLEER. This CDR3 has 13 residues. The trim removed 2 bases at V and 6 bases at J, leaving 2 bases unmatched. CDR3 nucleotides: TGCGCCAGCAGCCAACTAGCGGGCCAGACCCAGTACTTC. Translated: CASSQLAGQTQYF.

This clone ranks as medium-sized (0.01 to 0.1%). V gene TRBV19 combines with J gene TRBJ2-1; 10 nucleotides line up with TRBD2. The CDR3 is 15 residues long. Germline-derived CDR1 and CDR2 are LNHDA and SQIVND (reference sequence). The V segment lost 1 base and the J segment 7 bases; nucleotides outside the gene matches: 4. As DNA, the CDR3 is TGTGCCAGTAGTATAGGTACTAGCGGGGCTAATGAGCAGTTCTTC. Protein product: CASSIGTSGANEQFF.

This chain connects TRBV7-3 to TRBJ2-1; D not certain. From germline, CDR1 is SGHTA and CDR2 FQGTGA. V was pared by 5 bases and J by 3 bases, with 17 bases between. This CDR3 is 16 amino acids long. The CDR3 DNA reads as TGTGCCAGCAGCCGCCAGACTGCCCTAAACTACAATGAGCAGTTCTTC. Protein sequence: CASSRQTALNYNEQFF.

This clone came up many times. At the DNA level, this CDR3 is encoded by other sequences in the same sample as well. The chain uses TRBV7-9 and TRBJ2-1; D possibly corresponds to TRBD1 (5 bases). The CDR3 has 14 amino acids. The germline V gene encodes CDR1 SEHNR and CDR2 FQNEAQ (reference sequence). V lost 1 base and J lost 4, with 8 bases in between. CDR3 nucleotide sequence: TGTGCCAGCAGCTTAGGGGGCTCATACAATGAGCAGTTCTTC. This encodes CASSLGGSYNEQFF.

The chain couples TRBV10-2 to TRBJ2-7; D remains unclear. Trimming pared 5 bases from V and 4 bases from J, leaving 6 bases between. Germline CDR1 and CDR2: WSHSY and SAAADI. The CDR3 consists of 11 residues. The CDR3 reads CASSSVYEQYF. CDR3 sequence (DNA): TGCGCCAGCAGTTCGGTTTACGAGCAGTACTTC.

This sequence joins TRBV18 and TRBJ2-7; TRBD2 is a possible D gene (6 bases). The CDR3 contains 15 residues. Germline V gene sequence: CDR1 KGHSH, CDR2 LQKENI. Trimming shortened V by 6 bases and J by 0 bases, and 15 bases separated the two germline ends. The CDR3 spells CASSPRTTASYEQYF. In nucleotides, the CDR3 is TGTGCCAGCTCTCCTCGGACTACGGCCTCCTACGAGCAGTACTTC. Variable domain in full (rest from reference TRBV18 and TRBJ2-7): NAGVMQNPRHLVRRRGQEARLRCSPMKGHSHVYWYRQLPEEGLKFMVYLQKENIIDESGMPKERFSAEFPKEGPSILRIQQVVRGDSAAYFCASSPRTTASYEQYFGPGTRLTVT.

The chain employs TRBV13 and TRBJ2-5; TRBD1 is a possible D gene (5 bases). Trimming took 5 bases from V and 4 from J, leaving 8 bases between them. CDR1 and CDR2 from the germline V gene are PRHDT and FYEKMQ (reference sequence). This CDR3 region has 12 residues. CDR3 loop: CASSRGSETQYF. The CDR3 DNA reads TGTGCCAGCAGCAGGGGATCAGAGACCCAGTACTTC.